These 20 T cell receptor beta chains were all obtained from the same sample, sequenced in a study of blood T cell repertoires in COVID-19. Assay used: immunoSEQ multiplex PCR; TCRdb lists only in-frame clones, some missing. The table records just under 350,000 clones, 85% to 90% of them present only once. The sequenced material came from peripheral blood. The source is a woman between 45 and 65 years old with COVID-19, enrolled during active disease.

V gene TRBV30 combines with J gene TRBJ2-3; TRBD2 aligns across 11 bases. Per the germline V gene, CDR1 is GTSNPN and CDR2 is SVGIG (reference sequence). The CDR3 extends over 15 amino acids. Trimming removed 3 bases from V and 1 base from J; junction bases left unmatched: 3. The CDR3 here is CAWRVGLAGTDTQYF. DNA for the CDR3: TGTGCCTGGAGGGTGGGACTAGCGGGCACAGATACGCAGTATTTT.

CDR3 in DNA: TGTGCCAGCAGCTTTCCCCAGGGCACTGAAGCTTTCTTT. This encodes CASSFPQGTEAFF. The chain recombines TRBV11-3 with TRBJ1-1, with D perhaps TRBD1 (5 bases). Germline-derived CDR1 and CDR2 are SGHNT and YENEEA. This CDR3 region has 13 residues. V lost 3 bases and J 4 bases, leaving 9 bases between the germline ends.

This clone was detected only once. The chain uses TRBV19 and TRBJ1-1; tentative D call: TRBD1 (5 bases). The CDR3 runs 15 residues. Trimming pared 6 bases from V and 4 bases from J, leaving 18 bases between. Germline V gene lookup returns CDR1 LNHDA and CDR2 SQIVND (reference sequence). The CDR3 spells CASSSSGHGGTEAFF. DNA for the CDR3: TGTGCCAGTAGCTCATCCGGACATGGCGGCACTGAAGCTTTCTTT.

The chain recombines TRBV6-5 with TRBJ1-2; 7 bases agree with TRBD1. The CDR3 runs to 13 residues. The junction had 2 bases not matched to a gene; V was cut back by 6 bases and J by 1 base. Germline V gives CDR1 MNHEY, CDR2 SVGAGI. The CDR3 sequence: CASRRQGNYGYTF. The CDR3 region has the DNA TGTGCCAGCAGGCGACAGGGTAACTATGGCTACACCTTC.

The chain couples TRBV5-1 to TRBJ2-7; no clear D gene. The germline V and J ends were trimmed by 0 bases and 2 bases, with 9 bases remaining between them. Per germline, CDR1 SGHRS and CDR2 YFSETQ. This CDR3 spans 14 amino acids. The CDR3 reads CASSLENLAYEQYF. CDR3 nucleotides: TGCGCCAGCAGCTTGGAGAACCTAGCCTACGAGCAGTACTTC.

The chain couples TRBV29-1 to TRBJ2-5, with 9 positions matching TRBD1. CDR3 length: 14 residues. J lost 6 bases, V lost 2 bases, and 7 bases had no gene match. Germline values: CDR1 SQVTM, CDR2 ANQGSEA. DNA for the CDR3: TGCAGCGTTGAACTGTGGACAGGGGATAAGACCCAGTACTTC. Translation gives CSVELWTGDKTQYF.

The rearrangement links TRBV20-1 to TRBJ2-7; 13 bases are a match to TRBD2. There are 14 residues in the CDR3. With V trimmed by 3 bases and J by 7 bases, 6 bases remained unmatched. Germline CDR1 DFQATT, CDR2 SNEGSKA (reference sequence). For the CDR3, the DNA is TGCAGTGCTAGTACTAGCGGGAGGGCTTGGGAGCAGTACTTC. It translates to CSASTSGRAWEQYF.

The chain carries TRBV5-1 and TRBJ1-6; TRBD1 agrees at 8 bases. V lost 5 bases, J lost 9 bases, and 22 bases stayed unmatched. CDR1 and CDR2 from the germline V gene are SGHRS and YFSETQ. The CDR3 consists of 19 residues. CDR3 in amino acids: CASSSLVDPTGVWGSPLHF. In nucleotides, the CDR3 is TGCGCCAGCAGTAGCCTCGTGGACCCGACAGGGGTTTGGGGTTCACCCCTCCACTTT.

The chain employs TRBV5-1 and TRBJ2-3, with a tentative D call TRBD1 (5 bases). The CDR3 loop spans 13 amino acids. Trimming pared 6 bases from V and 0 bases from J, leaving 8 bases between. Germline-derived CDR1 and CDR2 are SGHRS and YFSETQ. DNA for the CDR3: TGCGCCAGCAATGCAGGGAGCACAGATACGCAGTATTTT. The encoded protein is CASNAGSTDTQYF.

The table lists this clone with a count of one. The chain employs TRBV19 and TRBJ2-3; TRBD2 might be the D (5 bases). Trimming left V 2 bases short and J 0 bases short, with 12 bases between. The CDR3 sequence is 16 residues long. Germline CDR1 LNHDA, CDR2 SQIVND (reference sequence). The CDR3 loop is CASSIFAGVSTDTQYF. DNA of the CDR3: TGTGCCAGTAGTATATTCGCGGGCGTTAGCACAGATACGCAGTATTTT. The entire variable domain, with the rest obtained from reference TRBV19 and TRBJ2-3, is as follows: DGGITQSPKYLFRKEGQNVTLSCEQNLNHDAMYWYRQDPGQGLRLIYYSQIVNDFQKGDIAEGYSVSREKKESFPLTVTSAQKNPTAFYLCASSIFAGVSTDTQYFGPGTRLTVL.

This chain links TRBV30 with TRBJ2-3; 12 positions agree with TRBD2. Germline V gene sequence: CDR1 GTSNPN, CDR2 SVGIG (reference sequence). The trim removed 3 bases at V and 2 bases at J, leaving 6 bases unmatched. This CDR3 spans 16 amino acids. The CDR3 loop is CAWSRRTSGITDTQYF. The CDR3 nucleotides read TGTGCCTGGAGCCGAAGGACTAGCGGGATCACAGATACGCAGTATTTT. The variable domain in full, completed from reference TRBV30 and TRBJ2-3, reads SQTIHQWPATLVQPVGSPLSLECTVEGTSNPNLYWYRQAAGRGLQLLFYSVGIGQISSEVPQNLSASRPQDRQFILSSKKLLLSDSGFYLCAWSRRTSGITDTQYFGPGTRLTVL.

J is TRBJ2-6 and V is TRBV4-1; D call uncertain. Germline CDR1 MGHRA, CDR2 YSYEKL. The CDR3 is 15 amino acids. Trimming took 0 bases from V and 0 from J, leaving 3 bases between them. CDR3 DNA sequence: TGCGCCAGCAGCCAAGATCTCTCTGGGGCCAACGTCCTGACTTTC. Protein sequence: CASSQDLSGANVLTF.

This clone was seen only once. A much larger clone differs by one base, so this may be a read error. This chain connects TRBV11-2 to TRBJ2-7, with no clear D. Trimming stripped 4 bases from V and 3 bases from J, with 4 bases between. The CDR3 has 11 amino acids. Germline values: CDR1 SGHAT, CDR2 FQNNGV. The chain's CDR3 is CASSSSYEQYF. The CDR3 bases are TGTGCCAGCAGCTCCAGCTACGAGCAGTACTTC.

The CDR3 DNA follows: TGCGCCAGCAGCTTGACTCGGACTAGCGGGAGCGTTGGGGAGCAGTACTTC. Translation gives CASSLTRTSGSVGEQYF. This chain joins TRBV5-1 and TRBJ2-7; 13 bases agree with TRBD2. The CDR3 contains 17 residues. Trimming took 1 base from V and 7 from J; bases not matched to a gene: 11. Germline V gives CDR1 SGHRS, CDR2 YFSETQ.

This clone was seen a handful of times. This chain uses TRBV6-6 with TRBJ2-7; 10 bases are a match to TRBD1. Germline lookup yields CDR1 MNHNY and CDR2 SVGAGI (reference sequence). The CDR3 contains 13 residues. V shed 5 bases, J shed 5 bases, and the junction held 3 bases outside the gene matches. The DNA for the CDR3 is TGTGCCAGCAGTATTGGGACAGGGGACGAGCAGTACTTC. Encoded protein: CASSIGTGDEQYF.

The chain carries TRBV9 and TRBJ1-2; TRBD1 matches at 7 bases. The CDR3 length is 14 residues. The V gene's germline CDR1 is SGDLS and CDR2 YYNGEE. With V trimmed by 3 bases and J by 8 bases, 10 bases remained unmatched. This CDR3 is CASSAGDRLGGYTF. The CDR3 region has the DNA TGTGCCAGCAGCGCAGGGGACAGATTAGGCGGCTACACCTTC.

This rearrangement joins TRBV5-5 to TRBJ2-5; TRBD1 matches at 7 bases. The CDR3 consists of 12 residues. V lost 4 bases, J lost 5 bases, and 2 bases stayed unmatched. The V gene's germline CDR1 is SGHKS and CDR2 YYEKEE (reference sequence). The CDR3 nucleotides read TGTGCCAGCAGCCGACAGGGCGAGACCCAGTACTTC. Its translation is CASSRQGETQYF.

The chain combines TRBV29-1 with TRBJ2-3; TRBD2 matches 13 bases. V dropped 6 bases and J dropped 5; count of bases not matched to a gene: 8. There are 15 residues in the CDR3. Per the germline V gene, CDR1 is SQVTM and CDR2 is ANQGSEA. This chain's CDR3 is CSVGRTSGSGDTQYF. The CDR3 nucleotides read TGCAGCGTAGGGAGGACTAGCGGGAGTGGAGATACGCAGTATTTT.

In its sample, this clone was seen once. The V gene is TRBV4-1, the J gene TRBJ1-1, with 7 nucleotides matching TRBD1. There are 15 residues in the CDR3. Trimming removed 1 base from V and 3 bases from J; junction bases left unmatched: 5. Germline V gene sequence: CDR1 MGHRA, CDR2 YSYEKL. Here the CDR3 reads CASSQGSGTDTEAFF. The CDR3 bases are TGCGCCAGCAGCCAAGGCTCCGGGACAGACACTGAAGCTTTCTTT.

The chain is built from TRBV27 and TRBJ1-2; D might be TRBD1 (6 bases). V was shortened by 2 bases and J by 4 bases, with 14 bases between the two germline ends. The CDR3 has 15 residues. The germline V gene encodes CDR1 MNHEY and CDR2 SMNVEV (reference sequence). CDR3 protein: CASSLQGPSSYGYTF. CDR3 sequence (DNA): TGTGCCAGCAGTTTACAGGGGCCCTCGAGCTATGGCTACACCTTC.